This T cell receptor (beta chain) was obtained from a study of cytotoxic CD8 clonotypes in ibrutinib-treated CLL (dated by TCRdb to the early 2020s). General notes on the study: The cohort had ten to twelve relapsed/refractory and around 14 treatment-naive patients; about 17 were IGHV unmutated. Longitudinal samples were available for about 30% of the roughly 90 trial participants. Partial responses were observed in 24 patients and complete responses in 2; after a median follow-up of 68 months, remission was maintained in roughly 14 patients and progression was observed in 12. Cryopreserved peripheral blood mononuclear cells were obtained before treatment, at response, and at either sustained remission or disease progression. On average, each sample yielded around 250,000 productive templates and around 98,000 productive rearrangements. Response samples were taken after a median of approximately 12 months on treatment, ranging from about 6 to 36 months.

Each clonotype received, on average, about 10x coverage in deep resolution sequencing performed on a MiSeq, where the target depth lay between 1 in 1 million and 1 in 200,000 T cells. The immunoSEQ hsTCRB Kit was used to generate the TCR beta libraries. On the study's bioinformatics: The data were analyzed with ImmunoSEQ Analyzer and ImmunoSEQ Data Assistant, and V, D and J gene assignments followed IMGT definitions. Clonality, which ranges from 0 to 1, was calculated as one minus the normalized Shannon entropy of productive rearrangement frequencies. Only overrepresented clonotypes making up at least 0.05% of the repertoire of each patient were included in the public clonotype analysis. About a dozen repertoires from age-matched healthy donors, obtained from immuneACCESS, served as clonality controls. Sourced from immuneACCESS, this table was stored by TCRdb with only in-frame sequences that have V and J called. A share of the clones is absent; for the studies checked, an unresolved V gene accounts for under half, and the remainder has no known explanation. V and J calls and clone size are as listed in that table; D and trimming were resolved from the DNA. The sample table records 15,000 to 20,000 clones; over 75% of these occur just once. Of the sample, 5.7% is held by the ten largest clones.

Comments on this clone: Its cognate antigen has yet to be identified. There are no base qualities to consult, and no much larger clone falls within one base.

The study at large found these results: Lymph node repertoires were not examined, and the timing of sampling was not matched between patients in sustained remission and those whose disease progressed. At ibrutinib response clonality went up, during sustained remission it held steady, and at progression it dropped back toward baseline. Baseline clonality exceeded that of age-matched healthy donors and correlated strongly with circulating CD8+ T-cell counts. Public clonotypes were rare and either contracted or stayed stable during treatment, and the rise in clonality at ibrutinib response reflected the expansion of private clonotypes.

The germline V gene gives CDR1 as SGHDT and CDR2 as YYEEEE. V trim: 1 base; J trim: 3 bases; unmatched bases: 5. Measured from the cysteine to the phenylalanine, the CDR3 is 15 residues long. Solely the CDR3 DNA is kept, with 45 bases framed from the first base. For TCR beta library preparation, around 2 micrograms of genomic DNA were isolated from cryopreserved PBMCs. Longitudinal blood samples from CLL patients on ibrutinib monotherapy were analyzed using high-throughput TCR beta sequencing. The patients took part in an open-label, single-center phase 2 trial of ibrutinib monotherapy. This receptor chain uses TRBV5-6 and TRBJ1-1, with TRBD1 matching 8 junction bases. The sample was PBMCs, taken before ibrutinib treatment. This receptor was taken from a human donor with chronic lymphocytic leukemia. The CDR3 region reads CASSLTGGLDTEAFF. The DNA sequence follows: TGTGCCAGCAGCTTGACAGGGGGGCTAGACACTGAAGCTTTCTTT.